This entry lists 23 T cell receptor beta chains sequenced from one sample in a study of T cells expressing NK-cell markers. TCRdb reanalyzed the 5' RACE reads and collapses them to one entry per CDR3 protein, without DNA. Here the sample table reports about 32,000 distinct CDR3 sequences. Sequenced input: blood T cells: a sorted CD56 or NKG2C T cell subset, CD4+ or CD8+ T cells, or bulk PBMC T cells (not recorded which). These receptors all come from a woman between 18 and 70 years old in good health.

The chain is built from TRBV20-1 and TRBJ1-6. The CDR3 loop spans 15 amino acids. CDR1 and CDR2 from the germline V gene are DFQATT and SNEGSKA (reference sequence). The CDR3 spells CSARDPRADDSPLHF.

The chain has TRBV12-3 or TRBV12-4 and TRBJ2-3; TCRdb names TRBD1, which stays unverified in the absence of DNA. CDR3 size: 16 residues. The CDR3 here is CASSFRDRDPTDTQYF.

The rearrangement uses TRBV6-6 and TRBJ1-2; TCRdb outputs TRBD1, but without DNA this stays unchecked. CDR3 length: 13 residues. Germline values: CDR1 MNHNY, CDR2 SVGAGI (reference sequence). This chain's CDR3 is CASSSRDRGGYTF.

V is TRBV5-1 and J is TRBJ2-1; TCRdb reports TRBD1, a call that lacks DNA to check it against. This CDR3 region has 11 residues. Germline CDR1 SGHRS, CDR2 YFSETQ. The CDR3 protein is CASSEDRGEFF.

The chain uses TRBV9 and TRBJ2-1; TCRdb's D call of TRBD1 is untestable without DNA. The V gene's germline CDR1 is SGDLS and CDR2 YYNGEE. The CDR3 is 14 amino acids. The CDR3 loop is CASSEQGIYNEQFF.

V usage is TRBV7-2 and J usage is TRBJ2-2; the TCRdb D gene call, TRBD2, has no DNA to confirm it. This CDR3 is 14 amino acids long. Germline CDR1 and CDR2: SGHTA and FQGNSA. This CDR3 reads CASSPLSQGRELFF.

This CDR3 is CASSQVTGSSYEQYF. The chain has TRBV4-1 and TRBJ2-7; TCRdb's assignment of TRBD1 cannot be checked, as there is no DNA. This CDR3 has 15 residues. CDR1 and CDR2 from the germline V gene are MGHRA and YSYEKL.

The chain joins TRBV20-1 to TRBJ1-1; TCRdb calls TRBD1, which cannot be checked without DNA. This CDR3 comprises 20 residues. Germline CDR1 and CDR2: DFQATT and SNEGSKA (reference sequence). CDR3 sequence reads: CSAREVVRRTGATMNTEAFF.

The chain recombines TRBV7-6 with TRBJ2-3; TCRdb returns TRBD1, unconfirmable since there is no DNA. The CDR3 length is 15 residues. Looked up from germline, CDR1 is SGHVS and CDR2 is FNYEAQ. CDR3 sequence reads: CASSPPTDSTDTQYF.

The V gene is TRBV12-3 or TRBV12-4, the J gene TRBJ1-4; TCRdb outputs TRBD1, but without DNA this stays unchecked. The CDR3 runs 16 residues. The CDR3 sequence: CASSLAHSLWGEKLFF.

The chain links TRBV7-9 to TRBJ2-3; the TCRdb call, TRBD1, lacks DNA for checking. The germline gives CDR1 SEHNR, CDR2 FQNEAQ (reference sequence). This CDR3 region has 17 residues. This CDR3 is CASSTPAPARDTDTQYF.

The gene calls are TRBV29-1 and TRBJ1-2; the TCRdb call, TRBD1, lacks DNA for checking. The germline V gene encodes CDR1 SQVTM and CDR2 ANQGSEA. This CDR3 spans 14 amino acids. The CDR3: CSVEAQGYGYGYTF.

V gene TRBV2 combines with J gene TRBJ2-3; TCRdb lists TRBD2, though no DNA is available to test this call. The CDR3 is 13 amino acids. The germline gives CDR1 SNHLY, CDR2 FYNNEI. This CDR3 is CANRDSNTDTQYF. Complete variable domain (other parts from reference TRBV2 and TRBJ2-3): EPEVTQTPSHQVTQMGQEVILRCVPISNHLYFYWYRQILGQKVEFLVSFYNNEISEKSEIFDDQFSVERPDGSNFTLKIRSTKLEDSAMYFCANRDSNTDTQYFGPGTRLTVL.

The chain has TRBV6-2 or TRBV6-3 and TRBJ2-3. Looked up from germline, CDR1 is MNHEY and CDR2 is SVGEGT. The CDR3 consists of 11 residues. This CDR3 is CASSFPTARYF.

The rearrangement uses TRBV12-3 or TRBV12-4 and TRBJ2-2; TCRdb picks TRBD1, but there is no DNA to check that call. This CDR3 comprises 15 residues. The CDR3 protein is CASSFGQGNTGELFF.

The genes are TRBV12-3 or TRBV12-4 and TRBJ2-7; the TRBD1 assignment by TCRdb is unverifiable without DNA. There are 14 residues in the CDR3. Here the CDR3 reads CASSLATGAHEQYF.

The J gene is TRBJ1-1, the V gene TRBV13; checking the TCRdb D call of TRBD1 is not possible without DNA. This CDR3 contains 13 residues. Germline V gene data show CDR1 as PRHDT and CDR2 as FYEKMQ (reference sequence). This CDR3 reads CASSTTGNTEAFF.

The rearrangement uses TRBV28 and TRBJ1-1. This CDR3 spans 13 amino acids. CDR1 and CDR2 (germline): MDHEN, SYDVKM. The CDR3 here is CASSLPLNTEAFF.

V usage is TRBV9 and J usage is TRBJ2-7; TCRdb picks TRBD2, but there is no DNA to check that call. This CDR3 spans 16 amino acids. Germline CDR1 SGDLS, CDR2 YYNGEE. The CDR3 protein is CASSPGSGGASYEQYF.

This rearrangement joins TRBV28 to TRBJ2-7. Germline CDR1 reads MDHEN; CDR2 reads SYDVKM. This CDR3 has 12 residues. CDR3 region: CASSFSGYEQYF.

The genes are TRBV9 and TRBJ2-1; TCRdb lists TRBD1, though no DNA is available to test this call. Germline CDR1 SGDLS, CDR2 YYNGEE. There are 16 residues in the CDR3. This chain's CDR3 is CASSVTTGSRLNEQFF.

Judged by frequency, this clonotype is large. The CDR3 reads CAANPDERAYEQYF. The chain has TRBV10-3 and TRBJ2-7; the D call from TCRdb, TRBD2, cannot be confirmed without DNA. CDR3 length: 14 residues. CDR1 and CDR2 (germline): ENHRY, SYGVKD.

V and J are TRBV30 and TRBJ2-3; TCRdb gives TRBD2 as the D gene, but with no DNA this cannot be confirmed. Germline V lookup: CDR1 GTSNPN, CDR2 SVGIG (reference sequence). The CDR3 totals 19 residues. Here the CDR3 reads CAWSVKAWSSGRVADTQYF.